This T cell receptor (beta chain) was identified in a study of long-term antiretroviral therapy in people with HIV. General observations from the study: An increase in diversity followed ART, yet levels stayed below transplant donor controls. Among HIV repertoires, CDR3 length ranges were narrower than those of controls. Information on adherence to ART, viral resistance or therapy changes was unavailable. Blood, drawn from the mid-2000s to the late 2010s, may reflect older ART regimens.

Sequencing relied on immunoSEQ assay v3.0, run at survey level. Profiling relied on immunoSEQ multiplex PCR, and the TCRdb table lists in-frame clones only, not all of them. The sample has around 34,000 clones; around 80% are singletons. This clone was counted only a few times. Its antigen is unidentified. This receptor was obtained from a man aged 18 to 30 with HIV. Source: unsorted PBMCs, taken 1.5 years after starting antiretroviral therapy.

CDR3 sequence (DNA): TGTGCCAGTAGTAGTGGGATGGAGCGCTATGGCTACACCTTC. As protein: CASSSGMERYGYTF. The rearrangement uses TRBV19 and TRBJ1-2; D remains unclear. This CDR3 is 14 amino acids long. V was clipped by 4 bases and J by 4 bases, with 13 bases between them. CDR1 and CDR2 from the germline V gene are LNHDA and SQIVND (reference sequence). Filled out from reference TRBV19 and TRBJ1-2, the complete variable domain reads DGGITQSPKYLFRKEGQNVTLSCEQNLNHDAMYWYRQDPGQGLRLIYYSQIVNDFQKGDIAEGYSVSREKKESFPLTVTSAQKNPTAFYLCASSSGMERYGYTFGSGTRLTVV.